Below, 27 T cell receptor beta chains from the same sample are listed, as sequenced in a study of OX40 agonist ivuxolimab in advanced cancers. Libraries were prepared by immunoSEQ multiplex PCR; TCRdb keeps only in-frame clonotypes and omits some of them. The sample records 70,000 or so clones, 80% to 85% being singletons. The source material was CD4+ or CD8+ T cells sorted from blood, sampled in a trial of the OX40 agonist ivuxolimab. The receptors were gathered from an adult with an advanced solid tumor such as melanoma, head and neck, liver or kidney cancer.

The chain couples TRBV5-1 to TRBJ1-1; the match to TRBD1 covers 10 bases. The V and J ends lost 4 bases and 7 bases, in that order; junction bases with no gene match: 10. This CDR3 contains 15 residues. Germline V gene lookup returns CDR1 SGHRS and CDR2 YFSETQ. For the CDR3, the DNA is TGCGCCAGCAGCCCGGGGACAGGGGTTAGCGGTGAAGCTTTCTTT. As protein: CASSPGTGVSGEAFF. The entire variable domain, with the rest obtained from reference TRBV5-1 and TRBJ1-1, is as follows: KAGVTQTPRYLIKTRGQQVTLSCSPISGHRSVSWYQQTPGQGLQFLFEYFSETQRNKGNFPGRFSGRQFSNSRSEMNVSTLELGDSALYLCASSPGTGVSGEAFFGQGTRLTVV.

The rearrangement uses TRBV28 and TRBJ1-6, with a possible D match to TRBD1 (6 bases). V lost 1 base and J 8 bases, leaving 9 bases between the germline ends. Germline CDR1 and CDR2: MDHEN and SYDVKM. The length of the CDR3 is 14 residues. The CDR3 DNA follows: TGTGCCAGCAGTTTATCGGGGGGGCATTCACCCCTCCACTTT. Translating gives CASSLSGGHSPLHF.

The CDR3 here is CASSLRTSNTGELFF. CDR3 coding DNA: TGTGCCAGCAGCTTAAGGACGTCGAACACCGGGGAGCTGTTTTTT. The chain uses TRBV11-2 and TRBJ2-2; no firm D call. The CDR3 covers 15 residues. The germline V gene encodes CDR1 SGHAT and CDR2 FQNNGV. V gave up 2 bases and J gave up 0 bases, with 7 bases separating them.

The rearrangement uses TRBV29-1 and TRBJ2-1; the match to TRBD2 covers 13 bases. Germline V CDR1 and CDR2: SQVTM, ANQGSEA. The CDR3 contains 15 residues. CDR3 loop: CSVTPGTSGINEQFF. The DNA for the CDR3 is TGCAGTGTTACTCCCGGGACTAGCGGGATCAATGAGCAGTTCTTC.

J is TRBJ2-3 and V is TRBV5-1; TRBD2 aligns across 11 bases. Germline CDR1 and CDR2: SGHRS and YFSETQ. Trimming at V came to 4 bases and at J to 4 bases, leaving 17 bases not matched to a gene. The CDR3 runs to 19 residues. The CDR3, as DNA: TGCGCCAGCAGCCCGTACTTTAGCGGGAGGGCCGAAATCCCAGATACGCAGTATTTT. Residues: CASSPYFSGRAEIPDTQYF.

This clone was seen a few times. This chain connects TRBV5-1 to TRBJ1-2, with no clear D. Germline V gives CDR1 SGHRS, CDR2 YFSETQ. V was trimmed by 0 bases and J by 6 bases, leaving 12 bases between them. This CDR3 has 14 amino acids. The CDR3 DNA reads TGCGCCAGCAGCTTGGAAAGGACGGTGAATGGCTACACCTTC. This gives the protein CASSLERTVNGYTF.

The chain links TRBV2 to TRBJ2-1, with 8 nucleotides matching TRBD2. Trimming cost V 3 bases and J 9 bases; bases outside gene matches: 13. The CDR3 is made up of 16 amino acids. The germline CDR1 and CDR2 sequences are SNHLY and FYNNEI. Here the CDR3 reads CASSDLGAGESGEQFF. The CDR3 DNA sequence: TGTGCCAGCAGTGATCTTGGAGCGGGGGAGTCGGGTGAGCAGTTCTTC.

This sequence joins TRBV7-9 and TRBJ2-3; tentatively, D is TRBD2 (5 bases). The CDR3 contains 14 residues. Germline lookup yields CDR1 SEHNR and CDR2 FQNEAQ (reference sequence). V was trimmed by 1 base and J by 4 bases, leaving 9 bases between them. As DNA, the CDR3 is TGTGCCAGCAGCTTAGGGAGGTTAGCAGATACGCAGTATTTT. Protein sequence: CASSLGRLADTQYF.

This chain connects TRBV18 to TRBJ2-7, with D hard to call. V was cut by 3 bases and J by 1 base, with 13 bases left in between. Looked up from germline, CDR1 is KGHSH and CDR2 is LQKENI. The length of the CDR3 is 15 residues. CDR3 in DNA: TGTGCCAGCTCACCTCGAAGGGAAGGGTCCTACGAGCAGTACTTC. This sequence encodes CASSPRREGSYEQYF.

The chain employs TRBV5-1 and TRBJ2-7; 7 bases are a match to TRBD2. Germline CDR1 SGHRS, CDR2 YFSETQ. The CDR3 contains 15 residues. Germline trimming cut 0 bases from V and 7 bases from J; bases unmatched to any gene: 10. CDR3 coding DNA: TGCGCCAGCAGCTTGGTGGGCGGGAGTGGGAAGGAGCAGTACTTC. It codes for CASSLVGGSGKEQYF.

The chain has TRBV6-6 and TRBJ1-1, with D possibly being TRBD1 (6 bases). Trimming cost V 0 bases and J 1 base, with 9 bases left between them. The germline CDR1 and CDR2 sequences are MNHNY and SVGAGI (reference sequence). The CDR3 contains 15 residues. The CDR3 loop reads CASSYSGGPNTEAFF. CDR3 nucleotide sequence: TGTGCCAGCAGTTACTCGGGGGGGCCGAACACTGAAGCTTTCTTT.

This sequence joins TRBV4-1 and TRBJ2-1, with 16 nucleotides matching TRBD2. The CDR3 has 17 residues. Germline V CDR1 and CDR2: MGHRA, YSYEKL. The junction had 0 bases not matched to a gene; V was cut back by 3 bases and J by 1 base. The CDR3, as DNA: TGCGCCAGCAGCCAGGGACTAGCGGGGGGGTCCTACAATGAGCAGTTCTTC. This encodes CASSQGLAGGSYNEQFF.

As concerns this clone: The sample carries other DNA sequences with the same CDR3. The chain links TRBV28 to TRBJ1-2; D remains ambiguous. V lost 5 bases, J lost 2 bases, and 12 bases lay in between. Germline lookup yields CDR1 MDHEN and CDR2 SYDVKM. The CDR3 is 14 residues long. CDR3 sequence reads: CASSLRQLNYGYTF. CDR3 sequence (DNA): TGTGCCAGCAGTCTCCGGCAGCTCAACTATGGCTACACCTTC.

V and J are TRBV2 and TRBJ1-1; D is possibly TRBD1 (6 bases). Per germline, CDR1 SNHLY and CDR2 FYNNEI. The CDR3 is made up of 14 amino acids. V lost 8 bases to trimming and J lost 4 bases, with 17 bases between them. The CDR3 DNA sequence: TGTGCCAGCCGATTAGAGGGGGTAGGCACTGAAGCTTTCTTT. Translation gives CASRLEGVGTEAFF.

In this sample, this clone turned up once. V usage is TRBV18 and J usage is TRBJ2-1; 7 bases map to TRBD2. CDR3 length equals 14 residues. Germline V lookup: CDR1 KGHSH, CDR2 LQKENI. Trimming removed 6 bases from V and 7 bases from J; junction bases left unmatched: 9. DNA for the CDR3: TGTGCCAGCTCGCCCTCCTCCGGGGGGAATGAGCAGTTCTTC. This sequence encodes CASSPSSGGNEQFF.

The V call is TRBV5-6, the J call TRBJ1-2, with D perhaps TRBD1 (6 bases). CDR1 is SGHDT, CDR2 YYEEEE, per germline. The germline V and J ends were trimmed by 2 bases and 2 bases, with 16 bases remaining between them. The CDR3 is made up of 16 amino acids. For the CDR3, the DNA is TGTGCCAGCAGCTTAGACAGACAGGAGGTGAACTATGGCTACACCTTC. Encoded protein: CASSLDRQEVNYGYTF. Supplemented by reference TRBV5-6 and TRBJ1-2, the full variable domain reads DAGVTQSPTHLIKTRGQQVTLRCSPKSGHDTVSWYQQALGQGPQFIFQYYEEEERQRGNFPDRFSGHQFPNYSSELNVNALLLGDSALYLCASSLDRQEVNYGYTFGSGTRLTVV.

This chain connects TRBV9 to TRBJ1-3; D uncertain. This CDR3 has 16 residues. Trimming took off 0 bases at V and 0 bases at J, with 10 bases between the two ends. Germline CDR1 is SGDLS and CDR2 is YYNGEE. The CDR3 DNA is TGTGCCAGCAGCGTAGGGAGGCAGATCTCTGGAAACACCATATATTTT. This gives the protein CASSVGRQISGNTIYF.

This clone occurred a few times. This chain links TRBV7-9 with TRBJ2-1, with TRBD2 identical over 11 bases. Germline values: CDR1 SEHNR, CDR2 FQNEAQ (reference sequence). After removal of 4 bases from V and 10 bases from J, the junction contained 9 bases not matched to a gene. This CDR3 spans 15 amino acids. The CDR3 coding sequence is TGTGCCAGCAGCTCAACCTCGGGACTAGCGGCGGAGCAGTTCTTC. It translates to CASSSTSGLAAEQFF.

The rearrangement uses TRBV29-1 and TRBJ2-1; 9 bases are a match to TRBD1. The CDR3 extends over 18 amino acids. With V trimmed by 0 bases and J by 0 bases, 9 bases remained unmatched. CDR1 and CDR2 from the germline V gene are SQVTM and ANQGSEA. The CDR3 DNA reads TGCAGCGTTGAAGACCGCTTGGGACAGGGTGTCTCCTACAATGAGCAGTTCTTC. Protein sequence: CSVEDRLGQGVSYNEQFF.

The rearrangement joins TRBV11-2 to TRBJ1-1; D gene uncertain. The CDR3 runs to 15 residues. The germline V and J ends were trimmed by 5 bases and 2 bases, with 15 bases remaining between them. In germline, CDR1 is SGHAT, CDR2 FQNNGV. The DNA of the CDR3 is TGTGCCAGCAGCCCACGCGTGGCAGCAAACACTGAAGCTTTCTTT. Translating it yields CASSPRVAANTEAFF.

CDR3 residues: CASSPRVGGGYQETQYF. In DNA form, the CDR3 reads TGTGCCAGCTCACCAAGGGTTGGCGGGGGGTACCAAGAGACCCAGTACTTC. The V gene is TRBV18, the J gene TRBJ2-5, with TRBD2 identical over 8 bases. Germline CDR1 reads KGHSH; CDR2 reads LQKENI. The junction had 8 bases not matched to a gene; V was cut back by 2 bases and J by 0 bases. This CDR3 has 17 amino acids.

CDR3 sequence reads: CASSLGTGGSGNTIYF. The CDR3 coding sequence is TGCGCCAGCAGCTTGGGGACAGGGGGCTCTGGAAACACCATATATTTT. The genes are TRBV5-1 and TRBJ1-3, with 10 bases lining up with TRBD1. The CDR3 is 16 residues long. Per the germline V gene, CDR1 is SGHRS and CDR2 is YFSETQ. With V trimmed by 0 bases and J by 0 bases, 0 bases remained unmatched.

The CDR3 DNA is TGTGCCAGCAGATATCGGACTAGCGGGGGGGTCACCGGGGAGCTGTTTTTT. It encodes CASRYRTSGGVTGELFF. V gene TRBV2 combines with J gene TRBJ2-2; TRBD2 aligns across 15 bases. CDR1 is SNHLY and CDR2 is FYNNEI in the germline V gene. V shed 6 bases, J shed 4 bases, and the junction held 6 bases outside the gene matches. This CDR3 contains 17 residues.

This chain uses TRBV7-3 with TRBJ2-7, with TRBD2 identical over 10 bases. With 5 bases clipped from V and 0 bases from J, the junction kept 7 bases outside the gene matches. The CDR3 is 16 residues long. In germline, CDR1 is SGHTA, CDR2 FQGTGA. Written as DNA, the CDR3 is TGTGCCAGCAGCCCCAGGCCTAGCGGGAGCTCCTACGAGCAGTACTTC. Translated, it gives CASSPRPSGSSYEQYF.

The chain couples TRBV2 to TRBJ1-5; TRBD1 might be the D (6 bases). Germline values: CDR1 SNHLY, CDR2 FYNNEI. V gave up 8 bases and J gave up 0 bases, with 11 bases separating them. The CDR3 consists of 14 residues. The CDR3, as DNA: TGTGCCAGCGGACGGGACAATAGCAATCAGCCCCAGCATTTT. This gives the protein CASGRDNSNQPQHF.

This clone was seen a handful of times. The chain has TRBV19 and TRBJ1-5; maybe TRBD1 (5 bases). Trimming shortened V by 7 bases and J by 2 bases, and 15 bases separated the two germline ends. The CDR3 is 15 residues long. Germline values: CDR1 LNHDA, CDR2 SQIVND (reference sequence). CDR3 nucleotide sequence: TGTGCCAGTAAAATGGACGGAGGGGGCAATCAGCCCCAGCATTTT. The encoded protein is CASKMDGGGNQPQHF.

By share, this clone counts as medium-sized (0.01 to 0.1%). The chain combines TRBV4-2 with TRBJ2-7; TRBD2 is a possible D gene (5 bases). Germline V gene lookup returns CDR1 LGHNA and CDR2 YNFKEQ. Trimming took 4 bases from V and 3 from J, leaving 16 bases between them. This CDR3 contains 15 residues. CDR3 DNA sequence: TGTGCCAGCAGCCGGGAGCGTGAACCCTTCTACGAGCAGTACTTC. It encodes CASSREREPFYEQYF.